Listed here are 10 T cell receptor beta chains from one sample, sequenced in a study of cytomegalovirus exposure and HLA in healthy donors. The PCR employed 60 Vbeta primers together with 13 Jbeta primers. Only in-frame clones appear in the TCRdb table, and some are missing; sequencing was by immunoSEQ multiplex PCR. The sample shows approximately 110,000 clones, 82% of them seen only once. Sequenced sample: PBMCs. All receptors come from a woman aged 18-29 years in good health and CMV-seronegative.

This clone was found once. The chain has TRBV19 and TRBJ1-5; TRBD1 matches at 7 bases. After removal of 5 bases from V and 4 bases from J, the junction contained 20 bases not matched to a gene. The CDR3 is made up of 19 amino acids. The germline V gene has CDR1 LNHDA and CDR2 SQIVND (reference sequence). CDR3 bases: TGTGCCAGTAGTTGGAGAATTGACAGGGTAAGATCTGGAAATCAGCCCCAGCATTTT. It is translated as CASSWRIDRVRSGNQPQHF.

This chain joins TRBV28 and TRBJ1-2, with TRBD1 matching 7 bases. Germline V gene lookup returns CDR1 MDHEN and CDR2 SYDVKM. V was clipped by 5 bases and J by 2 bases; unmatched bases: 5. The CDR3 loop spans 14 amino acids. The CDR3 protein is CASSAGGRNYGYTF. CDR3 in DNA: TGTGCCAGCAGTGCAGGGGGTAGGAACTATGGCTACACCTTC.

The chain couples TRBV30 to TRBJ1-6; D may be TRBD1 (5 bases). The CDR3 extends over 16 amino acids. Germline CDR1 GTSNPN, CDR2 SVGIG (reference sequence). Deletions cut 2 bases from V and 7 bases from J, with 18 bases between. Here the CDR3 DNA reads TGTGCCTGGAGTACCCTTAGATCGGGGGGGAATTCACCCCTCCACTTT. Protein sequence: CAWSTLRSGGNSPLHF.

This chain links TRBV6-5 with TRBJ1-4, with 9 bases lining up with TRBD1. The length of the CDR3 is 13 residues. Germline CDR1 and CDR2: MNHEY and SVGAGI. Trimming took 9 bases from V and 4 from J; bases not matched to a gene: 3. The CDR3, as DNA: TGTGCCAGTGGGACAGGGATTAATGAAAAACTGTTTTTT. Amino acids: CASGTGINEKLFF.

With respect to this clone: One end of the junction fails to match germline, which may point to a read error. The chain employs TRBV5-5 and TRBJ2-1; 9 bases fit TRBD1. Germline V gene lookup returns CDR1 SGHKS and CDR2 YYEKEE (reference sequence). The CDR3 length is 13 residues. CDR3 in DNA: TGTGCCAGCAGCACCCCGGGCGGGACAGGGTTTCTCTTC. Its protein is CASSTPGGTGFLF.

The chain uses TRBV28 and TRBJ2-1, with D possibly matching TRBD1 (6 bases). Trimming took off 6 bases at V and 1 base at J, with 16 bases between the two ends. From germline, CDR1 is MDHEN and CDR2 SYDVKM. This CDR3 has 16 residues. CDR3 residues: CASSTVGGSSYNEQFF. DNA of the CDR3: TGTGCCAGCAGCACTGTAGGGGGTTCGTCCTACAATGAGCAGTTCTTC.

The CDR3 spells CASSSLAGADTGELFF. Written as DNA, the CDR3 is TGCGCCAGCAGCTCCTTAGCGGGAGCGGACACCGGGGAGCTGTTTTTT. The chain uses TRBV5-1 and TRBJ2-2; 9 nucleotides line up with TRBD2. This CDR3 is 16 amino acids long. Per germline, CDR1 SGHRS and CDR2 YFSETQ. V trimming: 3 bases; J trimming: 3 bases; junction bases outside the gene matches: 6. Using reference TRBV5-1 and TRBJ2-2 for the parts outside the CDR3, the full variable domain is KAGVTQTPRYLIKTRGQQVTLSCSPISGHRSVSWYQQTPGQGLQFLFEYFSETQRNKGNFPGRFSGRQFSNSRSEMNVSTLELGDSALYLCASSSLAGADTGELFFGEGSRLTVL.

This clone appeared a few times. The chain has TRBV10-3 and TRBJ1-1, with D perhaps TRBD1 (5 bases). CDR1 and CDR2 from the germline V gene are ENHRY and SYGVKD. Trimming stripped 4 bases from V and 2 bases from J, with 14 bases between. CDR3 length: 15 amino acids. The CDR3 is CAISGMTAGNTEAFF. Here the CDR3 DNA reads TGTGCCATCAGTGGTATGACAGCTGGAAACACTGAAGCTTTCTTT.

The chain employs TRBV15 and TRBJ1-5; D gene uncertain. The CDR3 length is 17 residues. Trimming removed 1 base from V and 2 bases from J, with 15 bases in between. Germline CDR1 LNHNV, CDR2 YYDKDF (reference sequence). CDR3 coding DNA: TGTGCCACCAGCAGAGTACCCGGAGGGTATGGCAATCAGCCCCAGCATTTT. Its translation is CATSRVPGGYGNQPQHF.

The CDR3 spells CASSSEDRTYEQYF. In DNA form, the CDR3 reads TGTGCCAGCAGTTCCGAAGACAGAACCTACGAGCAGTACTTC. The chain joins TRBV27 to TRBJ2-7; tentatively, D is TRBD1 (5 bases). CDR3 size: 14 residues. The germline gives CDR1 MNHEY, CDR2 SMNVEV (reference sequence). V was shortened by 4 bases and J by 2 bases, with 12 bases between the two germline ends.